These 27 T cell receptor beta chains were all obtained from the same sample, sequenced in a study of blood T cells in healthy people across ages. The authors ran a second PCR of 7 to 11 cycles using a sample-barcoded 5' primer and a J-beta primer mix. Each CDR3 protein is one row after TCRdb ran MiXCR on the 5' RACE reads. The sample contains about 930,000 distinct CDR3 sequences, around 29% of which appear only once. These data were also reused for a study on T cells of mothers and their children.

Sequencing input: blood. The source is a middle-aged woman in good health.

Remarks on this clonotype: Given a much more abundant clone one base away, this may be a read error. This sequence joins TRBV3-1 and TRBJ2-6, with D maybe TRBD2 (6 bases). Germline CDR1 and CDR2: LGHDT and YNNKEL (reference sequence). The V end was cut by 4 bases, the J end by 0 bases, with 10 bases between. This CDR3 is built from 16 residues. This CDR3 is CASSRGGHSGANVLTF. The CDR3, as DNA: TGTGCCAGCAGCCGAGGAGGGCACTCTGGGGCCAACGTCCTGACTTTC.

The chain employs TRBV11-3 and TRBJ2-2; D remains unclear. Looked up from germline, CDR1 is SGHNT and CDR2 is YENEEA. The CDR3 length is 15 residues. V lost 3 bases, J lost 2 bases, and 10 bases lay in between. CDR3 region: CASSFGQANTGELFF. CDR3 DNA: TGTGCCAGCAGCTTCGGGCAGGCTAACACCGGGGAGCTGTTTTTT.

Worth noting for this clonotype: This may arise from a read error, as a much more abundant clone is one base away. V and J are TRBV6-4 and TRBJ2-1; TRBD2 matches 7 bases. Germline values: CDR1 MRHNA, CDR2 SNTAGT. The CDR3 covers 14 residues. The CDR3 nucleotides are TGTACCAGCAGTGACGGCGGGGGATACAATGAGCAGTTCTTC. Translating gives CTSSDGGGYNEQFF.

This clonotype has ten or more counts. The chain joins TRBV9 to TRBJ2-5; tentatively, D is TRBD2 (6 bases). The CDR3 is 14 residues long. Germline V gene lookup returns CDR1 SGDLS and CDR2 YYNGEE. The V end was cut by 4 bases, the J end by 5 bases, with 15 bases between. The CDR3 DNA follows: TGTGCCAGCAGCCCCCGACTAGGGTGGGAGACCCAGTACTTC. Translated: CASSPRLGWETQYF.

The V and J genes are TRBV5-1 and TRBJ2-1, with a weak D call TRBD2 (6 bases). The CDR3 is 16 amino acids. Per germline, CDR1 SGHRS and CDR2 YFSETQ. Trimming pared 1 base from V and 0 bases from J, leaving 11 bases between. The CDR3 bases are TGCGCCAGCAGCTTGCCACTAGCTCGCTCCTACAATGAGCAGTTCTTC. It is translated as CASSLPLARSYNEQFF.

In this sample, this clonotype turned up a few times. V gene TRBV7-2 combines with J gene TRBJ2-5; no clear D gene. The CDR3 runs to 14 residues. The V end was cut by 1 base, the J end by 1 base, with 7 bases between. Germline CDR1 and CDR2: SGHTA and FQGNSA. The CDR3 region is CTSSLGGSQETQYF. The CDR3 DNA reads TGTACCAGCAGCTTAGGTGGCTCCCAAGAGACCCAGTACTTC.

This clonotype was seen a handful of times. The chain is built from TRBV7-9 and TRBJ2-6; D perhaps matches TRBD1 (5 bases). Germline lookup yields CDR1 SEHNR and CDR2 FQNEAQ (reference sequence). The length of the CDR3 is 13 residues. V was pared by 0 bases and J by 10 bases, with 7 bases between. CDR3 sequence (DNA): TGTGCCAGCAGCTTAGCTCAGGGTAACGTCCTGACTTTC. Protein product: CASSLAQGNVLTF.

This clonotype was seen once. The rearrangement uses TRBV7-2 and TRBJ2-7, with no clear D. Per germline, CDR1 SGHTA and CDR2 FQGNSA. Trimming removed 5 bases from V and 5 bases from J, with 10 bases in between. This CDR3 region has 12 residues. CDR3 protein: CASSPRSHEQYF. Written as DNA, the CDR3 is TGTGCCAGCAGCCCTCGTTCCCACGAGCAGTACTTC.

The rearrangement links TRBV4-3 to TRBJ2-7; no definite D call. Germline-derived CDR1 and CDR2 are LGHNA and YSLEER. V lost 1 base, J lost 3 bases, and 13 bases lay in between. The CDR3 length is 15 residues. The CDR3 nucleotides are TGCGCCAGCAGCCAAGGGTTGGGTGGTTTCTACGAGCAGTACTTC. Translating gives CASSQGLGGFYEQYF.

This clonotype was counted between two and nine times. The genes are TRBV6-1 and TRBJ1-2, with D hard to call. Germline assignment: CDR1 MNHNS and CDR2 SASEGT. There are 13 residues in the CDR3. V lost 5 bases to trimming and J lost 4 bases, with 11 bases between them. CDR3 DNA: TGTGCCAGCAGTCTGGCCAGGAGCTATGGCTACACCTTC. Amino acid sequence: CASSLARSYGYTF.

The chain employs TRBV28 and TRBJ2-7; TRBD1 matches 9 bases. The germline V gene encodes CDR1 MDHEN and CDR2 SYDVKM. This CDR3 spans 15 amino acids. With V trimmed by 6 bases and J by 1 base, 7 bases remained unmatched. CDR3 coding DNA: TGTGCCAGCAGGGAGTGGGGACAGGGTTCCTACGAGCAGTACTTC. Its protein is CASREWGQGSYEQYF.

This clonotype was picked up many times. This sequence joins TRBV10-3 and TRBJ2-5, with D unresolved. Trimming left V 0 bases short and J 3 bases short, with 8 bases between. Germline V gives CDR1 ENHRY, CDR2 SYGVKD. The length of the CDR3 is 14 residues. The CDR3 loop reads CAISESAAEETQYF. In nucleotides, the CDR3 is TGTGCCATCAGTGAGTCCGCCGCTGAAGAGACCCAGTACTTC.

The table lists this clonotype with many counts. The chain links TRBV7-2 to TRBJ1-1, with 11 positions matching TRBD1. The J segment lost 8 bases and the V segment lost 5 bases, leaving 7 bases of the junction unmatched. CDR1 and CDR2 from the germline V gene are SGHTA and FQGNSA. This CDR3 comprises 14 residues. The CDR3 loop reads CASSPDRGRGEAFF. CDR3 bases: TGTGCCAGCAGCCCGGACAGGGGGCGAGGGGAAGCTTTCTTT.

J is TRBJ2-1 and V is TRBV28; 7 nucleotides align to TRBD2. Germline CDR1 and CDR2: MDHEN and SYDVKM. CDR3 size: 16 residues. Losses at the gene ends were 5 bases for V and 0 bases for J; bases not matched to a gene: 7. As DNA, the CDR3 is TGTGCCAGCAGTCGACTTAGCGGGCTCTCCTACAATGAGCAGTTCTTC. Amino acids: CASSRLSGLSYNEQFF.

V and J are TRBV3-1 and TRBJ2-5; 10 bases map to TRBD2. The CDR3 is 16 residues long. CDR1 is LGHDT and CDR2 is YNNKEL in the germline V gene (reference sequence). The trim removed 2 bases at V and 2 bases at J, leaving 5 bases unmatched. CDR3 residues: CASSQYSGGIQETQYF. In DNA form, the CDR3 reads TGTGCCAGCAGCCAATATAGCGGGGGGATACAAGAGACCCAGTACTTC.

The V call is TRBV20-1, the J call TRBJ1-2; TRBD1 aligns across 8 bases. Per the germline V gene, CDR1 is DFQATT and CDR2 is SNEGSKA (reference sequence). This CDR3 has 17 amino acids. The V and J ends lost 2 bases and 4 bases, in that order; junction bases with no gene match: 15. CDR3 sequence reads: CSARPWTGRRLVYGYTF. The CDR3 DNA reads TGCAGTGCTAGACCTTGGACAGGGAGGAGGTTGGTCTATGGCTACACCTTC.

This clonotype was observed a handful of times. This chain connects TRBV2 to TRBJ2-2; D assignment may be TRBD1 or TRBD2 (5 bases each). This CDR3 is built from 14 residues. Trimming cost V 6 bases and J 2 bases, with 10 bases left between them. Germline CDR1 SNHLY, CDR2 FYNNEI. CDR3 region: CASSTGGNTGELFF. The CDR3 DNA is TGTGCCAGCAGCACAGGAGGCAACACCGGGGAGCTGTTTTTT.

The table lists this clonotype with a few counts. V usage is TRBV6-5 and J usage is TRBJ2-7, with unresolved D. The V end was cut by 1 base, the J end by 2 bases, with 12 bases between. The CDR3 has 15 residues. CDR1 and CDR2 (germline): MNHEY, SVGAGI. This CDR3 is CASSYLDSGAYEQYF. For the CDR3, the DNA is TGTGCCAGCAGTTACTTAGACTCTGGGGCCTACGAGCAGTACTTC.

The CDR3, as DNA: TGTGCCAGCAGCGTAGGAACACGCGTCGCTGAAGCTTTCTTT. Its translation: CASSVGTRVAEAFF. The J gene is TRBJ1-1, the V gene TRBV9; D unresolved. This CDR3 is 14 amino acids long. Trimming left V 0 bases short and J 6 bases short, with 12 bases between. Germline values: CDR1 SGDLS, CDR2 YYNGEE.

The chain couples TRBV5-1 to TRBJ2-7; the D is unclear. The germline gives CDR1 SGHRS, CDR2 YFSETQ. V shed 4 bases and J shed 3 bases, with 14 bases lying between them. The CDR3 consists of 14 residues. The CDR3 DNA sequence: TGCGCCAGCAGCACCGGACGGAATTTCTACGAGCAGTACTTC. The encoded protein is CASSTGRNFYEQYF.

The genes are TRBV9 and TRBJ2-7, with 7 positions matching TRBD2. From germline, CDR1 is SGDLS and CDR2 YYNGEE. CDR3 length: 16 amino acids. The V segment lost 0 bases and the J segment 2 bases; nucleotides outside the gene matches: 8. CDR3 region: CASSVGTGGSPYEQYF. In DNA, the CDR3 is TGTGCCAGCAGCGTAGGGACCGGGGGGAGCCCCTACGAGCAGTACTTC.

The gene calls are TRBV20-1 and TRBJ1-2; the D gene is possibly TRBD1 (5 bases). In germline, CDR1 is DFQATT, CDR2 SNEGSKA (reference sequence). V was pared by 4 bases and J by 2 bases, with 11 bases between. This CDR3 is built from 13 residues. CDR3 bases: TGCAGTGCTACGGACAAAAGGAACTATGGCTACACCTTC. As protein: CSATDKRNYGYTF.

This chain connects TRBV5-1 to TRBJ2-5; TRBD2 matches 10 bases. The germline CDR1 and CDR2 sequences are SGHRS and YFSETQ. This CDR3 contains 17 residues. V dropped 3 bases and J dropped 2; count of bases not matched to a gene: 10. CDR3 in amino acids: CASSWGLARALQETQYF. For the CDR3, the DNA is TGCGCCAGCAGCTGGGGACTAGCGAGGGCATTGCAAGAGACCCAGTACTTC.

This chain joins TRBV4-1 and TRBJ2-5, with 12 bases that match TRBD2. Germline V CDR1 and CDR2: MGHRA, YSYEKL. The length of the CDR3 is 17 residues. J was trimmed by 6 bases and V by 1 base; bases with no gene match: 9. CDR3 in DNA: TGCGCCAGCAGCCAAGCTAGCGGGGGGGTGATCCCGAAGACCCAGTACTTC. This codes for CASSQASGGVIPKTQYF.

V and J are TRBV4-3 and TRBJ1-5; possible D gene TRBD1, 5 bases. Trimming shortened V by 0 bases and J by 6 bases, and 12 bases separated the two germline ends. The CDR3 spans 15 residues. The germline V gene has CDR1 LGHNA and CDR2 YSLEER. The CDR3 nucleotides read TGCGCCAGCAGCCAAGACGGGACTAACAGTCAGCCCCAGCATTTT. This translates into CASSQDGTNSQPQHF.

On this clonotype: This sequence may be a read error, since a much larger clone differs from it by one base. The chain carries TRBV12-3 or TRBV12-4 and TRBJ2-1, with 11 bases fitting TRBD2. The length of the CDR3 is 14 residues. DNA for the CDR3: TGTGTCAGCAGTGTTAGCGGGGGGGGCAATGAGCAGTTCTTC. It encodes CVSSVSGGGNEQFF.

In its sample, this clonotype was seen once. This CDR3 is CSVFQGRRQGMYEQYF. The CDR3 coding sequence is TGCAGCGTTTTCCAAGGCCGAAGGCAGGGAATGTACGAGCAGTACTTC. The chain couples TRBV29-1 to TRBJ2-7, with D possibly matching TRBD1 (5 bases). V lost 5 bases and J 4 bases, leaving 24 bases between the germline ends. The V gene's germline CDR1 is SQVTM and CDR2 ANQGSEA. The CDR3 length is 16 residues.